This TCR beta chain was profiled in a study of cytotoxic CD8 clonotypes in ibrutinib-treated CLL. Repertoires were generated with immunoSEQ multiplex PCR, while TCRdb's copy carries only in-frame clones and drops some. The sample has 130,000 or so clones, about 80% seen once. This CDR3 comprises 15 residues. Germline assignment: CDR1 SGHTA and CDR2 FQGNSA. V lost 2 bases and J lost 1, with 11 bases in between. The sequencing here drew on PBMCs, taken after 12 months of ibrutinib treatment. The V call is TRBV7-2, the J call TRBJ2-5, with D possibly being TRBD1 (6 bases). This sequence was found in a human donor with chronic lymphocytic leukemia. The CDR3 bases are TGTGCCAGCAGCTTACAGGGGACCTCCCAAGAGACCCAGTACTTC. Translated, it gives CASSLQGTSQETQYF.